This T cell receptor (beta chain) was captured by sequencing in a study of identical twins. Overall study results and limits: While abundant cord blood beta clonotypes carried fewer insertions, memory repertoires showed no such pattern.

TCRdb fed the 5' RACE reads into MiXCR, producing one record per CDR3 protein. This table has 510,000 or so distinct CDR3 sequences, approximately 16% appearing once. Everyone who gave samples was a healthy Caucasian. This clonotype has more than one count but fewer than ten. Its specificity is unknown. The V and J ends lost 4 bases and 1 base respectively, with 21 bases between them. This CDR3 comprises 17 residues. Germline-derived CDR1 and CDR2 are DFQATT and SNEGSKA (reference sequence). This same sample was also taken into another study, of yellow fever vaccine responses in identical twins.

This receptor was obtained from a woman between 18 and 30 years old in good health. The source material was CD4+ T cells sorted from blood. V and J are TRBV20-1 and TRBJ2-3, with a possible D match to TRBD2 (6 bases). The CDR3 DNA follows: TGCAGTGCTACCCACTCGACTAGTAAAATCGGCACAGATACGCAGTATTTT. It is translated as CSATHSTSKIGTDTQYF.